These T cell receptor beta chains were read from a single sample in a study of CD8 T cells in Susac syndrome. TCRdb ran MiXCR on the immunoSEQ multiplex PCR reads and lists one entry per CDR3 protein. The sample holds some 210,000 distinct CDR3 sequences, less than 95% seen once. Sequenced input: CD4+ T cells from PBMCs. These receptors came from a human donor with Susac syndrome. CDR3s include the opening cysteine and the closing phenylalanine or tryptophan. Each record gives: clone size, J gene, V gene, D gene, CDR3 DNA, CDR3 protein. D genes are given only for firm matches. Size tells how often a clone was seen (once, few, many) or the class of an expanded clone, and some rows leave it out.

size: .; J: TRBJ1-5; V: TRBV7-2; D: .; DNA: TGTGCCAGCAGCCTGGAGTGGTCGAATCAGCCCCAGCATTTT; CDR3: CASSLEWSNQPQHF
size: .; J: TRBJ1-1; V: TRBV9; D: TRBD1; DNA: TGTGCCAGCAGCGCTAGATGGGACAGGGAGATGAACACTGAAGCTTTCTTT; CDR3: CASSARWDREMNTEAFF
size: .; J: TRBJ1-1; V: TRBV4-3; D: .; DNA: TGCGCCAGCAGCCAAGACTTGGGTGTAACAGGGTCCACTGAAGCTTTCTTT; CDR3: CASSQDLGVTGSTEAFF
size: .; J: TRBJ1-5; V: TRBV7-9; D: .; DNA: TGTGCCAGCAGCTTCGACCCCGGAGGGCTAACGCCCAATCAGCCCCAGCATTTT; CDR3: CASSFDPGGLTPNQPQHF
size: once; J: TRBJ2-6; V: TRBV7-2; D: TRBD1; DNA: TGTGCCAGCAGCTTAATAGGGGGCTCAGGGGCCAACGTCCTGACTTTC; CDR3: CASSLIGGSGANVLTF
size: .; J: TRBJ2-2; V: TRBV19; D: TRBD1; DNA: TGTGCCAGTAGTGCTTCCACAGGGGGCACCGGGGAGCTGTTTTTT; CDR3: CASSASTGGTGELFF
size: .; J: TRBJ2-1; V: TRBV7-8; D: .; DNA: TGTGCCAGCAGCGCGATGCTAGAGGGGGTTGGTAATGAGCAGTTCTTC; CDR3: CASSAMLEGVGNEQFF
size: .; J: TRBJ1-4; V: TRBV5-1; D: TRBD1; DNA: TGCGCCAGCAGCTTGGGACAGGGGAAGGATGAAAAACTGTTTTTT; CDR3: CASSLGQGKDEKLFF
size: .; J: TRBJ2-7; V: TRBV19; D: TRBD2; DNA: TGTGCCAGTAGTATTAGCGGGGCAACCTACGAGCAGTACTTC; CDR3: CASSISGATYEQYF
size: few; J: TRBJ1-1; V: TRBV7-2; D: .; DNA: TGTGCCAGCAGCTTAGCGCGGGGGCAGGGGACTGAAGCTTTCTTT; CDR3: CASSLARGQGTEAFF
size: .; J: TRBJ2-4; V: TRBV20-1; D: .; DNA: TGCAGTGCGAGGTCCCTAAGACCCGGCGGGGCCAAAAACATTCAGTACTTC; CDR3: CSARSLRPGGAKNIQYF
size: .; J: TRBJ2-3; V: TRBV7-9; D: TRBD2; DNA: TGTGCCAGCAGCTTTAGCGGGGAGCGCACAGATACGCAGTATTTT; CDR3: CASSFSGERTDTQYF
size: .; J: TRBJ2-6; V: TRBV15; D: .; DNA: TGTGCCACTGGCTTAGAGAGGAGCTCTGGGGCCAACGTCCTGACTTTC; CDR3: CATGLERSSGANVLTF
size: .; J: TRBJ2-7; V: TRBV28; D: .; DNA: TGTGCCAGCAGCTCGGGCCCAGAGCCGCAGTACTTC; CDR3: CASSSGPEPQYF
size: .; J: TRBJ2-3; V: TRBV30; D: .; DNA: TGTGCCTGGAGTGGGGGGGTCGGTGGCGCTTTGACAGATACGCAGTATTTT; CDR3: CAWSGGVGGALTDTQYF
size: .; J: TRBJ2-1; V: TRBV6-4; D: TRBD1; DNA: TGTGCCAGCAGTGGGGGCTTGACAGGGAACAATGAGCAGTTCTTC; CDR3: CASSGGLTGNNEQFF
size: .; J: TRBJ2-1; V: TRBV9; D: .; DNA: TGTGCCAGCAGCGTAGCAGGGGACTCCTACAATGAGCAGTTCTTC; CDR3: CASSVAGDSYNEQFF
size: .; J: TRBJ2-7; V: TRBV29-1; D: .; DNA: TGCAGCGTTGACATGTCAGGGGAGAATTACGAGCAGTACTTC; CDR3: CSVDMSGENYEQYF
size: .; J: TRBJ2-5; V: TRBV10-3; D: TRBD1; DNA: TGTGCCACCGGGACAGCCCTCCAAGAGACCCAGTACTTC; CDR3: CATGTALQETQYF
size: .; J: TRBJ1-1; V: TRBV5-6; D: TRBD1; DNA: TGTGCCAGCAGCTTGGGACAGGGGGTAGGGTCGAAAGCTTTCTTT; CDR3: CASSLGQGVGSKAFF
size: .; J: TRBJ2-3; V: TRBV20-1; D: TRBD1; DNA: TGCAGTGCTAGAGGGCAGGGGGTAAGGTGGACAGATACGCAGTATTTT; CDR3: CSARGQGVRWTDTQYF
size: .; J: TRBJ1-1; V: TRBV7-2; D: TRBD1; DNA: TGTGCCAGCAGTTCTACAGGGGTCACTGAAGCTTTCTTT; CDR3: CASSSTGVTEAFF
size: .; J: TRBJ2-7; V: TRBV24-1; D: TRBD1; DNA: TGTGCCAGAGAGGGGGCCACCTACGAGCAGTACTTC; CDR3: CAREGATYEQYF
size: .; J: TRBJ1-1; V: TRBV20-1; D: .; DNA: TGCAGTGCTAGTTCTGGGGCGCGGGACACTGAAGCTTTCTTT; CDR3: CSASSGARDTEAFF
size: .; J: TRBJ1-1; V: TRBV29-1; D: .; DNA: TGCAGCGTTGGGAGAGGGGATATGAACACTGAAGCTTTCTTT; CDR3: CSVGRGDMNTEAFF
size: .; J: TRBJ2-2; V: TRBV30; D: .; DNA: TGTGCCTGGAGTCCCATGGGTCGGCCGGACACCGGGGAGCTGTTTTTT; CDR3: CAWSPMGRPDTGELFF
size: .; J: TRBJ1-4; V: TRBV30; D: .; DNA: TGTGCCTGGAGTGGGGACATTGCAACTAATGAAAAACTGTTTTTT; CDR3: CAWSGDIATNEKLFF
size: .; J: TRBJ2-3; V: TRBV15; D: .; DNA: TGTGCCACCAGCAGAGAGGCTGTGACCCTAGATACGCAGTATTTT; CDR3: CATSREAVTLDTQYF
size: .; J: TRBJ2-7; V: TRBV12-3/TRBV12-4; D: TRBD1; DNA: TGTGCCAGCAGTATGAGCAGGGGGACGGACGAGCAGTACTTC; CDR3: CASSMSRGTDEQYF
size: .; J: TRBJ1-2; V: TRBV20-1; D: TRBD1; DNA: TGCAGTGCGGTTGGGACAGAGGGAAACTATGGCTACACCTTC; CDR3: CSAVGTEGNYGYTF
size: .; J: TRBJ1-1; V: TRBV20-1; D: TRBD1; DNA: TGCAGTGCTAGAGATCGGGACAGGGCTGAGACTGAAGCTTTCTTT; CDR3: CSARDRDRAETEAFF
size: few; J: TRBJ1-1; V: TRBV4-1; D: .; DNA: TGCGCCAGCAGCCAAGATTACAGAGTAAACGCTGAAGCTTTCTTT; CDR3: CASSQDYRVNAEAFF
size: .; J: TRBJ2-1; V: TRBV28; D: TRBD1; DNA: TGTGCCAGCACCCTAGGGGGGACAGGGGGCTCCTACAATGAGCAGTTCTTC; CDR3: CASTLGGTGGSYNEQFF
size: .; J: TRBJ2-7; V: TRBV5-1; D: .; DNA: TGCGCCAGCAGCTTGTGGCCGACAGGTGGGTCCTACGAGCAGTACTTC; CDR3: CASSLWPTGGSYEQYF
size: .; J: TRBJ1-5; V: TRBV20-1; D: .; DNA: TGCAGTGCTAGGGAGGAGGAAGGTCGGAATCAGCCCCAGCATTTT; CDR3: CSAREEEGRNQPQHF
size: .; J: TRBJ1-3; V: TRBV29-1; D: TRBD1; DNA: TGCAGCGTTGAAAGGGCGGTCCGGGACAGCTCTGAAAACACCATATATTTT; CDR3: CSVERAVRDSSENTIYF
size: .; J: TRBJ1-2; V: TRBV5-4; D: TRBD1; DNA: TGTGCCAGCAGCCGGGACAGGGACGGTGGCTACACCTTC; CDR3: CASSRDRDGGYTF
size: .; J: TRBJ1-4; V: TRBV3-1; D: TRBD1; DNA: TGTGCCAGCAGCCACGTCTACCCGGGACAGCACCTTGAGGGTGAAAAACTGTTTTTT; CDR3: CASSHVYPGQHLEGEKLFF
size: .; J: TRBJ1-6; V: TRBV9; D: .; DNA: TGTGCCAGCAGCGTAGGTGAGACCAGTAATTCACCCCTCCACTTT; CDR3: CASSVGETSNSPLHF
size: .; J: TRBJ1-6; V: TRBV4-1; D: .; DNA: TGCGCCAGCAGCCAAGGAATGTCACCCCTCCACTTT; CDR3: CASSQGMSPLHF
size: .; J: TRBJ2-3; V: TRBV24-1; D: TRBD1; DNA: TGTGCCACCAGTGATAGAGGACAGGGGGCTGGAGATACGCAGTATTTT; CDR3: CATSDRGQGAGDTQYF
size: .; J: TRBJ1-4; V: TRBV20-1; D: .; DNA: TGCAGTGCTAGAGATCTCGGGGGGCGGGAAAAACTGTTTTTT; CDR3: CSARDLGGREKLFF
size: .; J: TRBJ2-7; V: TRBV5-1; D: .; DNA: TGCGCCAGCAGCTTGGAAACCGGTTTCTGGAACTTC; CDR3: CASSLETGFWNF
size: .; J: TRBJ1-1; V: TRBV4-1; D: .; DNA: TGCGCCAGCAGCCAAGAAGGAGGGGATGGGACTGAAGCTTTCTTT; CDR3: CASSQEGGDGTEAFF
size: .; J: TRBJ2-7; V: TRBV27; D: .; DNA: TGTGCCAGCAGTTCCCAAGGAGTACCCTACGAGCAGTACTTC; CDR3: CASSSQGVPYEQYF
size: .; J: TRBJ1-4; V: TRBV7-9; D: .; DNA: TGTGCCAGCAGCTTAGCGGGGGTCTTTAATGAAAAACTGTTTTTT; CDR3: CASSLAGVFNEKLFF
size: .; J: TRBJ2-1; V: TRBV7-9; D: .; DNA: TGTGCCAGCAGCTTCGATACGCGTTTCAATGAGCAGTTCTTC; CDR3: CASSFDTRFNEQFF
size: .; J: TRBJ1-4; V: TRBV20-1; D: .; DNA: TGCAGTGCTAGAGATGCCAGGGAGAATGAAAAACTGTTTTTT; CDR3: CSARDARENEKLFF